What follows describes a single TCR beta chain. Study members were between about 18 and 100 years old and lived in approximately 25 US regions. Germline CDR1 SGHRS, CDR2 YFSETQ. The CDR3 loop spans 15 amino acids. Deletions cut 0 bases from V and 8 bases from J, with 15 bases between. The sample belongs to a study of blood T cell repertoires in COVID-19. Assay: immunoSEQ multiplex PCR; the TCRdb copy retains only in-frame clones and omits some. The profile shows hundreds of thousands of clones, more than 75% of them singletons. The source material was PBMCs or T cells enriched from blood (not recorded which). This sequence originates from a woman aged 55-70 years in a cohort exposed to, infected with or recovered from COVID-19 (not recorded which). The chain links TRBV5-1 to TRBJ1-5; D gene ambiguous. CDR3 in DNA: TGCGCCAGCAGCTTGGATGGAGGTCAGGTTGAGCCCCAGCATTTT. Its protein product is CASSLDGGQVEPQHF.